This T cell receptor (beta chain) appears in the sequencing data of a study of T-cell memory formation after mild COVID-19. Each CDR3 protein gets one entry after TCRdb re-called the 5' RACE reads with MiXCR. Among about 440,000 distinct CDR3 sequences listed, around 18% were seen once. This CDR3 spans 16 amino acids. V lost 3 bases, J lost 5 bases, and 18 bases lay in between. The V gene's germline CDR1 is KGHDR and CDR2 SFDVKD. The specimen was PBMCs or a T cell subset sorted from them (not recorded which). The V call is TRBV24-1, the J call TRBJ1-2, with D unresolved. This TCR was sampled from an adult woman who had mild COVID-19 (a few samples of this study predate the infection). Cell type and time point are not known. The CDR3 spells CATSDGVPITGYGYTF. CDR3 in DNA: TGTGCCACCAGTGATGGGGTACCCATTACTGGATATGGCTACACCTTC.